The rows below give T cell receptor beta chains drawn from one sample of a study of T-cell reconstitution after alpha-beta-depleted transplantation in children. Each CDR3 protein gets one entry after TCRdb re-called the PCR reads with MiXCR. The sample has hundreds of thousands of distinct CDR3 sequences, 10% to 15% seen once. The specimen comprised PBMCs, mostly from graft donor cells, sampled 360 days after TCRalphabeta/CD19-depleted stem cell transplant. The receptor set was obtained from a male patient younger than 18 who had a stem cell transplant for acute myeloid leukemia, so the T cells may come from the graft donor. Both conserved end residues are part of each CDR3. A D gene is named only where the DNA matches it firmly. Size is stated for part of the rows, as once, few or many counts, or as a class when the clone is expanded.

>16|TRBV3-1|-|TRBJ2-7|TRBD2
CASSPLIGTSGYEQYF
TGTGCCAGCAGCCCTCTAATTGGGACTAGCGGTTACGAGCAGTACTTC
>16|TRBV4-2|-|TRBJ2-6|-
CASSPKPGNGANVLTF
TGTGCCAGCAGCCCCAAACCGGGCAACGGGGCCAACGTCCTGACTTTC
>15|TRBV20-1|few|TRBJ2-1|TRBD1
CSAPRTGSPYNEQFF
TGCAGTGCACCTAGGACAGGGAGTCCATACAATGAGCAGTTCTTC
>14|TRBV7-2|-|TRBJ2-7|-
CASSSTTGPYEQYF
TGTGCCAGCAGCTCTACGACGGGCCCCTACGAGCAGTACTTC
>13|TRBV5-1|few|TRBJ2-1|-
CASKGGVGNEQFF
TGCGCCAGCAAGGGTGGGGTTGGTAATGAGCAGTTCTTC
>14|TRBV2|many|TRBJ2-4|-
CASSGRGAPNIQYF
TGTGCCAGCAGCGGCAGGGGCGCACCCAACATTCAGTACTTC
>15|TRBV7-9|few|TRBJ2-7|-
CASSLIGAPFYEQYF
TGTGCCAGCAGCTTAATAGGGGCCCCTTTTTACGAGCAGTACTTC
>14|TRBV29-1|-|TRBJ2-2|TRBD2
CSAYGGRSTGELFF
TGCAGCGCTTACGGCGGGAGGTCCACCGGGGAGCTGTTTTTT
>16|TRBV29-1|-|TRBJ2-7|-
CSAKGSTAGVSYEQYF
TGCAGCGCCAAGGGGTCCACGGCAGGGGTTTCCTACGAGCAGTACTTC
>19|TRBV7-8|-|TRBJ2-7|-
CASSLEIRRGGGYSYEQYF
TGTGCCAGCAGCTTAGAAATCAGGCGCGGCGGTGGGTACTCCTACGAGCAGTACTTC
>12|TRBV7-8|many|TRBJ2-1|TRBD2
CASSFERGEQFF
TGTGCCAGCAGCTTCGAGCGGGGTGAGCAGTTCTTC
>13|TRBV28|many|TRBJ2-7|TRBD1
CASLPTDRDEQYF
TGTGCCAGCTTACCCACGGACAGGGACGAGCAGTACTTC
>14|TRBV27|few|TRBJ2-7|-
CASRSMRGSYEQYF
TGTGCCAGCAGATCAATGAGGGGATCCTACGAGCAGTACTTC
>16|TRBV7-8|few|TRBJ2-1|TRBD2
CASSLAWTSGQNEQFF
TGTGCCAGCAGCTTAGCGTGGACTAGCGGGCAAAATGAGCAGTTCTTC
>13|TRBV20-1|-|TRBJ1-1|-
CSALNGGDTEAFF
TGCAGTGCTCTCAACGGGGGAGACACTGAAGCTTTCTTT
>17|TRBV28|few|TRBJ1-2|TRBD1
CASSCGQGASNDYGYTF
TGTGCCAGCAGTTGTGGACAGGGGGCAAGTAATGACTATGGCTACACCTTC
>14|TRBV4-3|-|TRBJ2-3|-
CASSRRVRTDTQYF
TGCGCCAGCAGCCGGAGGGTCAGGACAGATACGCAGTATTTT
>22|TRBV4-1|many|TRBJ2-1|TRBD2
CASSRLRSGGPSGSQWFNEQFF
TGCGCCAGCAGCCGACTGCGAAGCGGGGGGCCTAGCGGGAGTCAGTGGTTCAATGAGCAGTTCTTC
>13|TRBV20-1|many|TRBJ1-1|-
CSAREQGDGEAFF
TGCAGTGCTAGGGAACAGGGAGACGGTGAAGCTTTCTTT
>16|TRBV30|-|TRBJ1-1|-
CAWSTGQPFMNTEAFF
TGTGCCTGGAGTACCGGACAGCCCTTTATGAACACTGAAGCTTTCTTT
>15|TRBV9|few|TRBJ2-2|-
CASSIRTIGTGELFF
TGTGCCAGCAGCATCCGGACAATAGGGACCGGGGAGCTGTTTTTT
>13|TRBV7-2|few|TRBJ2-7|TRBD1
CASSDTGAYEQYF
TGTGCCAGCAGCGATACAGGGGCCTACGAGCAGTACTTC
>15|TRBV28|-|TRBJ2-5|-
CASSFGANFQETQYF
TGTGCCAGCAGTTTCGGAGCCAATTTCCAAGAGACCCAGTACTTC
>18|TRBV11-1|few|TRBJ2-3|-
CASSLTLLRTASTDTQYF
TGTGCCAGCAGCTTAACCCTCCTCCGGACAGCTAGCACAGATACGCAGTATTTT
>18|TRBV12-3/TRBV12-4|many|TRBJ2-3|TRBD2
CASSLTSGDTLRTDTQYF
TGTGCCAGCAGTCTCACTAGCGGAGATACACTACGCACAGATACGCAGTATTTT
>16|TRBV7-9|-|TRBJ2-7|-
CASSLVRIRGFYEQYF
TGTGCCAGCAGCTTAGTAAGGATCAGGGGATTCTACGAGCAGTACTTC
>15|TRBV28|many|TRBJ1-4|TRBD1
CASSFGRGQNEKLFF
TGTGCCAGCAGTTTCGGGCGGGGACAGAATGAAAAACTGTTTTTT
>18|TRBV28|few|TRBJ2-7|TRBD2
CASSSGTVGLAGGYEQYF
TGTGCCAGCAGTTCCGGGACAGTGGGACTAGCGGGAGGCTACGAGCAGTACTTC